This T cell receptor (beta chain) was identified in a study of T cell responses to AZD1222 COVID-19 vaccine (dated by TCRdb to about 2021). A note on the overall study: AZD1222 recipients with second doses at about 4 weeks or about 12 weeks were pooled, because spike-specific TCR depth and breadth did not differ between schedules. TCR sequencing was performed for about 240 trial participants, of whom roughly 200 were given two doses of AZD1222 and approximately 26 were given two doses of MenACWY control vaccine. Trial participants were enrolled by age into 18-55, 56-69 and 70-plus year subgroups, with around 150, 28 and 57 TCR-sequenced participants respectively. What the study reported, not specific to this receptor: Because no day 14 peak-response samples were available, repertoires were characterized only after the peak T cell response. Nearly half of unique spike-specific TCRs reportedly recognized epitopes outside regions mutated in the B.1.351 and B.1.1.7 variants. Conclusions about previously exposed vaccinees are limited, since just 5 or 6 AZD1222 recipients were seropositive for SARS-CoV-2 at baseline. After two AZD1222 doses, both the breadth and the depth of spike-specific TCRs were significantly higher than at day 0 and than in MenACWY recipients. The whole spike protein was spanned by vaccine-associated CD4 TCRs, and dominant responses were seen in regions 160-218 and 743-854. The 56-69-year group was small, and its depth increase did not reach significance, likely because of low power. Most participants were white British and females outnumbered males, and the authors suggested that clonal diversity may have been underestimated.

The germline V gene (reference sequence) supplies CDR1 SEHNR and CDR2 FQNEAQ. The CDR3, from cysteine to phenylalanine, totals 14 residues. Here the CDR3 DNA is all that survives: 42 bases in frame from base 1. V is shortened by 4 bases, J by 1 base, and the region joining them spans 9 bases. With regard to this clone: Its specific antigen is unknown. The sample holds no much larger clone one base away, and base qualities are not on file.

The CDR3 regions of human TCRbeta chains were analyzed by immunosequencing. As for how the authors treated the data: TCRs in the repertoires were compared against a reference library of SARS-CoV-2-specific TCRs that had been generated with the MIRA antigen-specificity platform. Breadth was defined as the fraction of unique TCRs that were SARS-CoV-2-associated. Depth was defined as the fraction of total T cells that were SARS-CoV-2-associated. Using the MIRA data, each spike-specific TCR was assigned both to the spike region to which the TCR was reactive and to a CD4 or CD8 class. Log10-transformed breadth and depth values were compared by one-way ANOVA with Sidak's multiple comparisons tests. Sourced from immuneACCESS, this table was stored by TCRdb with only in-frame sequences that have V and J called. A share of the clones is absent; for the studies checked, an unresolved V gene accounts for under half, and the remainder has no known explanation. From that table come the V and J calls and clone size; the DNA was used to work out D and trimming. The sample has 150,000 to 200,000 clones on record, 90% of them singletons. Together, the top ten hold under 6.5% of the sample.

In the paper's terms, the time point label means: baseline before first vaccination. Vaccinee samples came from UK trials COV001 and COV002, including a single-blind randomized controlled phase 2/3 trial of AZD1222 (ChAdOx1 nCoV-19) in healthy adults. Trial participant PBMC samples were collected at day 0 and day 28 after the second dose for TCRbeta chain sequencing. The V and J segments used are TRBV7-9 and TRBJ2-3; the D gene is possibly TRBD1, with 5 bases matching. The source of this sequence is an adult in good health. This material consisted of peripheral blood, taken on day 0 of AZD1222 vaccination. The CDR3 protein sequence reads: CASSSGFGTDTQYF. The nucleotide sequence reads TGTGCCAGCAGCTCAGGGTTTGGCACAGATACGCAGTATTTT.